The rows below give T cell receptor beta chains drawn from one sample of a study of blood T cell repertoires in COVID-19. TCRdb keeps only in-frame clones here, not all; method: immunoSEQ multiplex PCR. The repertoire holds 470,000 or so clones, with approximately 85% as singletons. Material for sequencing was peripheral blood. The origin of the receptors is a human donor in a cohort sampled during active COVID-19. Both conserved end residues are part of each CDR3. A D gene is named only where the DNA matches it firmly. Clone size is not always given. Where it is, it says once, few, many or a class for expanded clones.

>-|few|TRBV30|TRBJ1-3
CAWRRGASGNTIYF
TGTGCCTGGAGACGGGGGGCGTCTGGAAACACCATATATTTT
>TRBD1|-|TRBV7-7|TRBJ2-7
CASSLNRGETYEQYF
TGTGCTAGCAGCCTTAACAGGGGTGAAACCTACGAGCAGTACTTC
>-|-|TRBV9|TRBJ1-3
CASSGGRNSGNTIYF
TGTGCCAGCAGCGGGGGGAGGAACTCTGGAAACACCATATATTTT
>-|-|TRBV7-2|TRBJ2-5
CASSLGAGRETQYF
TGTGCCAGCAGCTTAGGTGCGGGGAGAGAGACCCAGTACTTC
>-|-|TRBV24-1|TRBJ1-2
CATSDSRNYGYTF
TGTGCCACCAGTGATTCCAGGAACTATGGCTACACCTTC
>TRBD1|-|TRBV25-1|TRBJ1-5
CASSGTDPQPQHF
TGTGCCAGCAGCGGGACAGACCCTCAGCCCCAGCATTTT
>-|once|TRBV4-3|TRBJ1-4
CASSRETTGEKLFF
TGCGCCAGCAGCCGAGAAACGACCGGGGAAAAACTGTTTTTT
>TRBD1|few|TRBV29-1|TRBJ2-3
CSVSKPGQGTDTQYF
TGCAGCGTTAGTAAGCCGGGACAGGGCACAGATACGCAGTATTTT
>-|-|TRBV7-3|TRBJ2-7
CASTRRRGPVEQYF
TGTGCCAGCACCCGTCGCCGGGGTCCCGTCGAGCAGTACTTC
>-|-|TRBV6-5|TRBJ1-1
CASSYSPGGTEAFF
TGTGCCAGCAGTTACTCTCCCGGGGGCACTGAAGCTTTCTTT
>TRBD1|-|TRBV7-2|TRBJ2-6
CASSPDRDGANVLTF
TGTGCCAGCAGCCCAGACAGGGATGGGGCCAACGTCCTGACTTTC
>TRBD1|once|TRBV28|TRBJ1-2
CASSSAGTGGHGYTF
TGTGCCAGCAGTTCAGCCGGGACAGGGGGCCATGGCTACACCTTC
>-|few|TRBV6-5|TRBJ1-4
CASTPAHGPGEKLFF
TGTGCCAGCACCCCGGCGCACGGGCCGGGGGAAAAACTGTTTTTT
>-|-|TRBV5-1|TRBJ2-5
CASSLTGPETQYF
TGCGCCAGCAGCCTGACAGGCCCAGAGACCCAGTACTTC
>-|-|TRBV6-5|TRBJ2-2
CASVSTVDTGELFF
TGTGCCAGCGTATCGACAGTCGACACCGGGGAGCTGTTTTTT
>-|-|TRBV11-2|TRBJ2-1
CASSVGVIYGNEQFF
TGTGCCAGCAGCGTCGGGGTTATTTACGGCAATGAGCAGTTCTTC
>-|few|TRBV3-1/TRBV3-2|TRBJ1-3
CASSHGGASGNTIYF
TGTGCCAGCAGTCACGGCGGGGCCTCTGGAAACACCATATATTTT
>TRBD1|-|TRBV7-2|TRBJ2-7
CASSPTGTGSPYEQYF
TGTGCCAGCAGCCCAACAGGGACAGGGTCACCCTACGAGCAGTACTTC
>-|-|TRBV6-5|TRBJ1-2
CASSYAGANYGYTF
TGTGCCAGCAGTTACGCGGGCGCGAACTATGGCTACACCTTC
>-|-|TRBV12-3/TRBV12-4|TRBJ1-6
CASSLLNSPLHF
TGTGCCAGCAGCCTACTAAATTCACCCCTCCACTTT
>-|-|TRBV5-5|TRBJ2-7
CASSPGSANEQYF
TGTGCCAGCAGCCCGGGAAGTGCTAACGAGCAGTACTTC
>TRBD1|-|TRBV2|TRBJ1-1
CASSTDRETEAFF
TGTGCCAGCAGTACGGACAGGGAGACTGAAGCTTTCTTT
>TRBD2|-|TRBV11-2|TRBJ2-1
CASSSNPWVAGGYNEQFF
TGTGCCAGCAGCTCCAATCCTTGGGTAGCGGGAGGTTACAATGAGCAGTTCTTC
>-|-|TRBV2|TRBJ1-2
CASRREERDGYTF
TGTGCCAGCAGGCGGGAAGAACGCGATGGCTACACCTTC
>-|once|TRBV15|TRBJ1-1
CATSRARLNTEAFF
TGTGCCACCAGCAGAGCACGGTTGAACACTGAAGCTTTCTTT
>TRBD2|-|TRBV5-4|TRBJ2-3
CASSFSGKFQIYPSTDTQYF
TGTGCCAGCAGCTTTAGCGGGAAGTTCCAGATATACCCTAGCACAGATACGCAGTATTTT
>TRBD1|many|TRBV5-1|TRBJ2-3
CASGPGQGTDTQYF
TGCGCCAGCGGGCCGGGACAGGGGACAGATACGCAGTATTTT
>-|few|TRBV28|TRBJ1-5
CASSSGFQPQHF
TGTGCCAGCAGTTCCGGGTTTCAGCCCCAGCATTTT
>TRBD1|-|TRBV28|TRBJ1-5
CASSLKFDRGLRKPNQPQHF
TGTGCCAGCAGTTTAAAATTTGACAGGGGACTCCGCAAGCCCAATCAGCCCCAGCATTTT
>TRBD1|-|TRBV7-9|TRBJ1-1
CASSDSGGYDTEAFF
TGTGCCAGCAGCGATTCAGGGGGCTACGACACTGAAGCTTTCTTT
>-|-|TRBV5-1|TRBJ2-7
CASSNERRAYEQYF
TGCGCCAGCAGCAACGAGCGGAGAGCCTACGAGCAGTACTTC
>TRBD1|-|TRBV12-5|TRBJ1-4
CASGTGDWANEKLFF
TGTGCTAGTGGGACAGGGGATTGGGCTAATGAAAAACTGTTTTTT
>TRBD1|-|TRBV18|TRBJ1-5
CASSIGTGTVGPQHF
TGTGCCAGCTCAATAGGGACAGGGACGGTGGGGCCCCAGCATTTT
>TRBD2|-|TRBV2|TRBJ2-1
CASSERREGQRFF
TGTGCCAGCAGTGAACGGCGGGAGGGCCAAAGGTTCTTC
>-|-|TRBV28|TRBJ1-1
CASSSGTFAGVMNTEAFF
TGTGCCAGCAGTTCGGGGACATTCGCCGGGGTCATGAACACTGAAGCTTTCTTT
>-|once|TRBV9|TRBJ1-4
CASSVDPGRTNEKLFF
TGTGCCAGCAGCGTAGATCCAGGGAGGACTAATGAAAAACTGTTTTTT
>TRBD2|-|TRBV7-2|TRBJ2-2
CASSLGALAGVRELFF
TGTGCCAGCAGCTTAGGGGCCCTAGCGGGAGTGAGGGAGCTGTTTTTT
>-|few|TRBV19|TRBJ1-4
CASSIPRSPPGLSEKLFF
TGTGCCAGTAGTATACCCCGGAGCCCCCCAGGGCTTAGTGAAAAACTGTTTTTT
>-|-|TRBV28|TRBJ2-6
CASSLHPLSGANVLTF
TGTGCCAGCAGTCTTCACCCGTTGAGTGGGGCCAACGTCCTGACTTTC
>-|-|TRBV3-1/TRBV3-2|TRBJ1-1
CASSASLDTEAFF
TGTGCCAGCAGCGCCAGTTTGGACACTGAAGCTTTCTTT
>-|-|TRBV28|TRBJ1-4
CASSFSPGLGDLPGEKLFF
TGTGCCAGCAGTTTCTCGCCTGGCCTTGGTGACCTCCCAGGTGAAAAACTGTTTTTT
>-|-|TRBV7-7|TRBJ2-5
CASSLSASRGETQYF
TGTGCTAGCAGCTTGTCAGCTTCCCGGGGGGAGACCCAGTACTTC
>-|-|TRBV2|TRBJ1-4
CASSEPGGQAPTNEKLFF
TGTGCCAGCAGCGAGCCCGGCGGCCAAGCTCCAACTAATGAAAAACTGTTTTTT
>-|-|TRBV5-5|TRBJ1-2
CASSPTGSRGYTF
TGTGCCAGCAGCCCCACAGGGAGTCGTGGCTACACCTTC
>-|-|TRBV2|TRBJ1-2
CASQGTYGYTF
TGTGCCAGTCAGGGGACCTATGGCTACACCTTC